This TCR beta chain originates from a study of T cells in Graves' hyperthyroidism and ophthalmopathy. Study background: Peripheral blood specimens were obtained at initial diagnosis, prior to any treatment.

Whole-study findings and limits: Among thyroid clonotypes expanded above 0.001, most also appeared in blood.

Patients aged 18 to 65 had newly diagnosed hyperthyroidism lasting under 2 months. Uncontrolled infection, other autoimmune disease, pregnancy or lactation barred patients from enrollment. This CDR3 region has 14 residues. After removal of 3 bases from V and 3 bases from J, the junction contained 2 bases not matched to a gene. CDR1 SGDLS and CDR2 YYNGEE come from the germline V gene. RNA transcripts provided the source from which TCR beta CDR3 regions were amplified. A first-round RT-PCR of the TCR CDR3 used the HTBI primer set. From the multiplex PCR reads, TCRdb called clonotypes with MiXCR, one entry per CDR3 protein. The sample lists over 700,000 distinct CDR3 sequences; 18% were seen once. About this clonotype itself: The antigen is not known.

The sequenced sample was blood. The chain recombines TRBV9 with TRBJ2-3; TRBD2 agrees at 9 bases. This sequence was found in a woman in her forties or fifties with Graves' hyperthyroidism that later progressed to Graves' ophthalmopathy. CDR3 DNA sequence: TGTGCCAGCAGCGATCTAGCGGGGACAGATACGCAGTATTTT. Translation: CASSDLAGTDTQYF.